This T cell receptor (beta chain) was observed in a study of T cell responses to AZD1222 COVID-19 vaccine. General study findings and limits: Baseline seropositivity characterized only a handful of AZD1222 recipients.

The V and J ends lost 6 bases and 7 bases, in that order; junction bases with no gene match: 14. The CDR3 extends over 17 amino acids. The germline gives CDR1 ENHRY, CDR2 SYGVKD. In regard to this clone: Its cognate antigen is unknown.

Some clones are missing from TCRdb's copy, which holds only in-frame ones; the method was immunoSEQ multiplex PCR. The sample contains about 130,000 clones, roughly 93% of which appear only once. Sequences were derived from peripheral blood, sampled 28 days after the second AZD1222 dose. This clonotype was obtained from an adult who received the AZD1222 COVID-19 vaccine. The V and J genes are TRBV10-3 and TRBJ1-5, with 11 bases aligning to TRBD1. Here the CDR3 DNA reads TGTGCCATCAGGAGTCATTTACCGGGACAGGGGGAACAGCCCCAGCATTTT. It codes for CAIRSHLPGQGEQPQHF.